Listed below are T cell receptor beta chains from one sample, sequenced in a study of blood T cell repertoires in COVID-19. Profiling relied on immunoSEQ multiplex PCR, and the TCRdb table lists in-frame clones only, not all of them. The table lists fewer than 450,000 clones, 88% of them singletons. Sequencing was carried out using PBMCs or T cells enriched from blood (not recorded which). These receptors all stem from a woman younger than 30 who had recovered from COVID-19. The CDR3 runs from the conserved cysteine through the conserved F or W. A D gene is named only where the DNA matches it firmly. Expanded clones are given a class, and other clones once, few, many or no size at all.

V gene: TRBV9
D gene: TRBD1
clone size: -
J gene: TRBJ2-3
CDR3 protein: CASSQDRGTDTQYF
CDR3 DNA: TGTGCCAGCAGCCAAGACAGGGGGACAGATACGCAGTATTTT

V gene: TRBV19
D gene: -
clone size: -
J gene: TRBJ1-1
CDR3 protein: CASKQGGGTEAFF
CDR3 DNA: TGTGCCAGTAAACAGGGAGGGGGCACTGAAGCTTTCTTT

V gene: TRBV9
D gene: TRBD2
clone size: -
J gene: TRBJ2-2
CDR3 protein: CASSPDWLAGNTGELFF
CDR3 DNA: TGTGCCAGCAGCCCAGACTGGCTAGCGGGGAACACCGGGGAGCTGTTTTTT

V gene: TRBV9
D gene: TRBD1
clone size: -
J gene: TRBJ1-4
CDR3 protein: CASSRRGQGHSWEEKLFF
CDR3 DNA: TGTGCCAGCAGTCGACGAGGACAGGGGCATTCGTGGGAAGAAAAACTGTTTTTT

V gene: TRBV5-4
D gene: -
clone size: -
J gene: TRBJ2-2
CDR3 protein: CASSRTALLNTGELFF
CDR3 DNA: TGTGCCAGCAGCCGCACCGCACTCCTAAACACCGGGGAGCTGTTTTTT

V gene: TRBV9
D gene: TRBD1
clone size: -
J gene: TRBJ2-7
CDR3 protein: CASSPQTGSSYEQYF
CDR3 DNA: TGTGCCAGCAGCCCGCAGACAGGGAGCTCCTACGAGCAGTACTTC

V gene: TRBV10-3
D gene: TRBD1
clone size: -
J gene: TRBJ1-2
CDR3 protein: CAISDHGSSGTGVYGYTF
CDR3 DNA: TGTGCCATCAGTGACCACGGCAGCTCAGGGACAGGAGTCTATGGCTACACCTTC

V gene: TRBV5-5
D gene: TRBD1
clone size: -
J gene: TRBJ1-2
CDR3 protein: CASSRVGQGDGYTF
CDR3 DNA: TGTGCCAGCAGCCGCGTTGGGCAGGGGGATGGCTACACCTTC

V gene: TRBV28
D gene: -
clone size: few
J gene: TRBJ1-3
CDR3 protein: CASRGLPGPGNTIYF
CDR3 DNA: TGTGCCAGCAGGGGACTCCCGGGGCCCGGAAACACCATATATTTT

V gene: TRBV7-9
D gene: TRBD1
clone size: -
J gene: TRBJ2-2
CDR3 protein: CASSLGQGVGELFF
CDR3 DNA: TGTGCCAGCAGCCTTGGACAGGGGGTCGGGGAGCTGTTTTTT

V gene: TRBV9
D gene: -
clone size: once
J gene: TRBJ1-4
CDR3 protein: CASSGDNFGTNEKLFF
CDR3 DNA: TGTGCCAGCAGCGGAGACAACTTTGGGACTAATGAAAAACTGTTTTTT

V gene: TRBV19
D gene: TRBD1
clone size: -
J gene: TRBJ1-1
CDR3 protein: CASSMRQGGTEAFF
CDR3 DNA: TGTGCCAGTAGTATGCGCCAGGGGGGCACTGAAGCTTTCTTT

V gene: TRBV27
D gene: -
clone size: -
J gene: TRBJ2-7
CDR3 protein: CASSLAQHRDNYEQYF
CDR3 DNA: TGTGCCAGCAGCCTGGCCCAACACCGGGACAACTACGAGCAGTACTTC

V gene: TRBV29-1
D gene: TRBD1
clone size: -
J gene: TRBJ2-3
CDR3 protein: CSAHWTGQTDTQYF
CDR3 DNA: TGCAGCGCCCATTGGACAGGGCAGACAGATACGCAGTATTTT

V gene: TRBV19
D gene: -
clone size: -
J gene: TRBJ1-5
CDR3 protein: CASMSGASNQPQHF
CDR3 DNA: TGTGCCAGTATGTCAGGGGCTAGCAATCAGCCCCAGCATTTT

V gene: TRBV19
D gene: -
clone size: once
J gene: TRBJ1-3
CDR3 protein: CASSITRGSPLRGNTIYF
CDR3 DNA: TGTGCCAGTAGTATAACCCGGGGGAGTCCTTTACGGGGAAACACCATATATTTT

V gene: TRBV5-1
D gene: TRBD2
clone size: -
J gene: TRBJ2-5
CDR3 protein: CASSASGDQETQYF
CDR3 DNA: TGCGCCAGCAGCGCTAGCGGGGACCAAGAGACCCAGTACTTC

V gene: TRBV7-9
D gene: TRBD1
clone size: -
J gene: TRBJ1-2
CDR3 protein: CASSSRTGFTF
CDR3 DNA: TGTGCCAGCAGCTCGCGGACAGGATTCACCTTC

V gene: TRBV5-6
D gene: -
clone size: -
J gene: TRBJ1-2
CDR3 protein: CASSLVTAGYTF
CDR3 DNA: TGTGCCAGCAGCTTGGTCACTGCCGGCTACACCTTC

V gene: TRBV3-1/TRBV3-2
D gene: TRBD1
clone size: -
J gene: TRBJ1-1
CDR3 protein: CASTLGQGLNTEAFF
CDR3 DNA: TGTGCCAGCACCCTTGGACAGGGGTTGAACACTGAAGCTTTCTTT

V gene: TRBV19
D gene: TRBD1
clone size: -
J gene: TRBJ2-7
CDR3 protein: CASSIAQGQDYEQYF
CDR3 DNA: TGTGCCAGTAGTATAGCACAGGGACAGGACTACGAGCAGTACTTC

V gene: TRBV29-1
D gene: -
clone size: -
J gene: TRBJ1-5
CDR3 protein: CSVLGGRNQPQHF
CDR3 DNA: TGCAGCGTGCTCGGGGGGAGAAATCAGCCCCAGCATTTT

V gene: TRBV2
D gene: TRBD1
clone size: -
J gene: TRBJ1-5
CDR3 protein: CASSRQGEGPQPQHF
CDR3 DNA: TGTGCCAGCAGTCGACAGGGAGAAGGGCCCCAGCCCCAGCATTTT

V gene: TRBV18
D gene: -
clone size: -
J gene: TRBJ2-3
CDR3 protein: CASSPSDRALATVTDTQYF
CDR3 DNA: TGTGCCAGCTCACCCAGTGACAGAGCCCTCGCAACAGTCACAGATACGCAGTATTTT

V gene: TRBV5-1
D gene: -
clone size: few
J gene: TRBJ2-7
CDR3 protein: CASSLSSSYEQYF
CDR3 DNA: TGCGCCAGCAGCTTGTCGTCCTCCTACGAGCAGTACTTC

V gene: TRBV6-2/TRBV6-3
D gene: TRBD1
clone size: -
J gene: TRBJ1-1
CDR3 protein: CASSYYRGNTEAFF
CDR3 DNA: TGTGCCAGCAGTTATTACAGGGGGAACACTGAAGCTTTCTTT

V gene: TRBV18
D gene: -
clone size: -
J gene: TRBJ1-5
CDR3 protein: CASSPPGPNQPQHF
CDR3 DNA: TGTGCCAGCTCACCCCCAGGCCCCAATCAGCCCCAGCATTTT

V gene: TRBV5-6
D gene: TRBD1
clone size: -
J gene: TRBJ1-1
CDR3 protein: CASSSGQVKGDTEAFF
CDR3 DNA: TGTGCCAGCAGCTCCGGACAGGTGAAGGGGGACACTGAAGCTTTCTTT

V gene: TRBV6-6
D gene: -
clone size: -
J gene: TRBJ1-5
CDR3 protein: CASTDTPGVGQPQHF
CDR3 DNA: TGTGCCAGCACCGACACCCCCGGGGTCGGTCAGCCCCAGCATTTT

V gene: TRBV3-1/TRBV3-2
D gene: -
clone size: -
J gene: TRBJ1-3
CDR3 protein: CASSQEFRTVSGNTIYF
CDR3 DNA: TGTGCCAGCAGCCAAGAATTCAGGACAGTCTCTGGAAACACCATATATTTT

V gene: TRBV6-2/TRBV6-3
D gene: -
clone size: -
J gene: TRBJ1-2
CDR3 protein: CASSLVLGRRGYTF
CDR3 DNA: TGTGCCAGCAGTCTGGTCCTAGGGAGAAGGGGCTACACCTTC

V gene: TRBV2
D gene: -
clone size: -
J gene: TRBJ1-5
CDR3 protein: CASRYGWGLNQPQHF
CDR3 DNA: TGTGCCAGCAGATATGGGTGGGGCTTGAATCAGCCCCAGCATTTT

V gene: TRBV2
D gene: -
clone size: -
J gene: TRBJ2-5
CDR3 protein: CASNSRLEETQYF
CDR3 DNA: TGTGCCAGCAATAGTCGACTAGAGGAGACCCAGTACTTC

V gene: TRBV19
D gene: TRBD2
clone size: -
J gene: TRBJ2-1
CDR3 protein: CASSISSGGVNEQFF
CDR3 DNA: TGTGCCAGTAGTATTTCCAGCGGGGGGGTAAATGAGCAGTTCTTC

V gene: TRBV5-1
D gene: TRBD2
clone size: -
J gene: TRBJ2-2
CDR3 protein: CASSWGAGDTGELFF
CDR3 DNA: TGCGCCAGCAGCTGGGGAGCGGGGGACACCGGGGAGCTGTTTTTT

V gene: TRBV11-2
D gene: TRBD2
clone size: -
J gene: TRBJ2-1
CDR3 protein: CASSVGLAGTYNEQFF
CDR3 DNA: TGTGCCAGCAGCGTCGGACTAGCGGGGACATACAATGAGCAGTTCTTC

V gene: TRBV5-1
D gene: -
clone size: -
J gene: TRBJ2-3
CDR3 protein: CASTPKGGVRDTQYF
CDR3 DNA: TGCGCCAGCACCCCCAAAGGCGGGGTGAGGGATACGCAGTATTTT

V gene: TRBV6-5
D gene: -
clone size: -
J gene: TRBJ2-1
CDR3 protein: CASCRGGPYNEQFF
CDR3 DNA: TGTGCCAGCTGTCGTGGGGGCCCCTACAATGAGCAGTTCTTC

V gene: TRBV6-5
D gene: -
clone size: -
J gene: TRBJ1-2
CDR3 protein: CASRETGGYGYTF
CDR3 DNA: TGTGCCAGCAGGGAGACAGGCGGATATGGCTACACCTTC

V gene: TRBV7-7
D gene: -
clone size: -
J gene: TRBJ2-2
CDR3 protein: CASSPTRSGGELFF
CDR3 DNA: TGTGCTAGCAGCCCAACTAGAAGTGGAGGGGAGCTGTTTTTT

V gene: TRBV6-5
D gene: TRBD1
clone size: -
J gene: TRBJ2-2
CDR3 protein: CASSYGTGGFGGELFF
CDR3 DNA: TGTGCCAGCAGTTACGGGACAGGGGGCTTTGGCGGGGAGCTGTTTTTT